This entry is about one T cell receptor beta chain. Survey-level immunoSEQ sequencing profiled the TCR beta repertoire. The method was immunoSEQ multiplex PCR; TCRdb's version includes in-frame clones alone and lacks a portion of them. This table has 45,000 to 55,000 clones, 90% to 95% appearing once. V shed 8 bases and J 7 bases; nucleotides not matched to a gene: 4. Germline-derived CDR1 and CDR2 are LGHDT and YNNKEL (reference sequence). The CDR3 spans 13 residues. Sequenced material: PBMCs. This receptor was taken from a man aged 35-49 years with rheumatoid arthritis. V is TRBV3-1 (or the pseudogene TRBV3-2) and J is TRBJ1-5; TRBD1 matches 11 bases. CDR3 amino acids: CASGTGGFQPQHF. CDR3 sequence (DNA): TGTGCCAGCGGGACAGGGGGATTCCAGCCCCAGCATTTT.